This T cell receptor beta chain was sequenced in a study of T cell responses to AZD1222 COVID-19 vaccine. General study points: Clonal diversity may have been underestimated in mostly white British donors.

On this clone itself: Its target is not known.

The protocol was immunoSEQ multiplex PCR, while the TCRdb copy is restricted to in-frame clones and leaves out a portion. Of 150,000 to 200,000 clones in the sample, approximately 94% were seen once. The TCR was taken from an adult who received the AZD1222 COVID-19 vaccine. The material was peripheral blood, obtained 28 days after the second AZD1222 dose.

The CDR3 coding sequence is TGTGCCAGCAGCCCTATTGTCGGACCTATCGGGGGTGACACTGAAGCTTTCTTT. It yields the protein CASSPIVGPIGGDTEAFF. The chain has TRBV7-2 and TRBJ1-1, with a possible D match to TRBD1 (5 bases). Germline CDR1 and CDR2: SGHTA and FQGNSA. CDR3 length equals 18 residues. Trimming removed 5 bases at V and 3 bases at J, with 25 bases between.